The 13 T cell receptor delta chains below all came from one sample that was sequenced in a study of gamma-delta T cells after stem cell transplantation. TCRdb reprocessed the RT-PCR reads using CATT. The sample yields 1,500 to 2,500 delta-chain clones, 11% to 15% seen once. Sequencing used gamma-delta T cells. The receptors come from a human donor. It is not recorded whose cells these are; they may come from a transplant donor.

This clone is labeled medium-sized. CDR3 coding DNA: TGTGCCTGTGACCTACTGGGGGATTCCGATAAACTCATCTTT. Translated, it gives CACDLLGDSDKLIF. The chain uses TRDV2 and TRDJ1; 10 positions agree with TRDD3. The CDR3 loop spans 14 amino acids. After removal of 3 bases from V and 3 bases from J, the junction contained 3 bases not matched to a gene. The germline V gene has CDR1 GEAIGNYY and CDR2 EKD.

This clone has only one observation. The chain links TRDV2 to TRDJ1, with 8 bases aligning to TRDD3. The J gene, missing from TCRdb, was assigned here through DNA to germline matching. CDR3 length: 19 residues. The V gene's germline CDR1 is GEAIGNYY and CDR2 EKD. V lost 0 bases to trimming and J lost 4 bases; unmatched junction nucleotides: 18. The CDR3 nucleotides are TGTGCCTGTGACACCGGAGTTACTGTGGGATACGCGGGGAACGATAAACTCATCTTT. Translation: CACDTGVTVGYAGNDKLIF.

In its sample, this clone is medium-sized. This chain links TRDV2 with TRDJ1; 8 bases map to TRDD3. Per germline, CDR1 GEAIGNYY and CDR2 EKD. The V gene end was trimmed by 5 bases and the J gene end by 1 base; junction bases not matched to a gene: 5. CDR3 length: 14 residues. DNA of the CDR3: TGTGCCTGTGTTTTACTGGGGGCCACCGATAAACTCATCTTT. Its protein is CACVLLGATDKLIF.

This clone has more than one count but fewer than ten. One base away lies a much larger clone, so this may be a sequencing read error. The gene calls are TRDV2 and TRDJ1; 9 nucleotides line up with TRDD3. Losses at the gene ends were 3 bases for V and 0 bases for J; bases not matched to a gene: 13. CDR3 length: 18 residues. Germline assignment: CDR1 GEAIGNYY and CDR2 EKD. In DNA, the CDR3 is TGTGCCTGTGACGCCCTCTCGATACTGGGGGACTACACCGATAAACTCATCTTT. Protein sequence: CACDALSILGDYTDKLIF.

The chain couples TRDV2 to TRDJ1, with D possibly matching TRDD3 (6 bases). Here the J gene was assigned by germline matching of the DNA, as TCRdb has none. Germline assignment: CDR1 GEAIGNYY and CDR2 EKD. This CDR3 is built from 21 residues. Trimming took 0 bases from V and 0 from J, leaving 28 bases between them. This CDR3 reads CACDTLDWAGHRATDTDKLIF. In DNA, the CDR3 is TGTGCCTGTGACACCCTGGACTGGGCCGGGCACCGCGCTACCGACACCGATAAACTCATCTTT.

This clone has only a few counts. It differs at one base from a far larger clone, so likely a read error. Distinct nucleotide sequences in the sample also encode this CDR3. The rearrangement joins TRDV2 to TRDJ1; D is perhaps TRDD3 (6 bases). There are 17 residues in the CDR3. Germline CDR1 and CDR2: GEAIGNYY and EKD. V lost 2 bases and J 0 bases, leaving 18 bases between the germline ends. CDR3: CACDSLLGDTHTDKLIF. In DNA, the CDR3 is TGTGCCTGTGACAGCCTACTGGGAGATACGCACACCGATAAACTCATCTTT.

CDR3 sequence reads: CACDTGGRDTLRYTDKLIF. In DNA form, the CDR3 reads TGTGCCTGTGACACCGGAGGTAGGGATACGCTGAGATACACCGATAAACTCATCTTT. The J gene is TRDJ1, the V gene TRDV2; 8 positions agree with TRDD3. The J gene was missing in TCRdb and was found by matching the end of the DNA to germline. Trimming took 0 bases from V and 0 from J; bases not matched to a gene: 14. In germline, CDR1 is GEAIGNYY, CDR2 EKD. The CDR3 covers 19 residues.

Only a few counts were recorded for this clone. The chain combines TRDV2 with TRDJ1, with 7 bases matching TRDD3. The CDR3 has 16 residues. V trimming: 3 bases; J trimming: 1 base; junction bases outside the gene matches: 10. In germline, CDR1 is GEAIGNYY, CDR2 EKD. The CDR3 spells CACDWLGGGGTDKLIF. DNA for the CDR3: TGTGCCTGTGACTGGCTGGGGGGGGGAGGCACCGATAAACTCATCTTT.

Points on this clone: With only one base between it and a far larger clone, this is likely a read error. This specimen includes other DNA sequences encoding the same CDR3. V is TRDV2 and J is TRDJ1; 9 bases agree with TRDD3. The CDR3 sequence is 15 residues long. Trimming took 4 bases from V and 0 from J; bases not matched to a gene: 5. From germline, CDR1 is GEAIGNYY and CDR2 EKD. In DNA form, the CDR3 reads TGTGCCTGTGATCCCTGGGGGATCAACACCGATAAACTCATCTTT. Protein sequence: CACDPWGINTDKLIF.

For this clone: A read error likely explains this, since a far larger clone differs by one base. The V and J genes are TRDV2 and TRDJ1; 8 bases are shared with TRDD3. CDR3 length: 18 amino acids. Per germline, CDR1 GEAIGNYY and CDR2 EKD. CDR3 nucleotides: TGTGCCCGTGACCATATGATGGGGGATCGTCGGTACACCGATAAACTCATCTTT. It yields the protein CARDHMMGDRRYTDKLIF.

Comment on this clone: The same CDR3 is also encoded by other DNA sequences in this sample. This chain connects TRDV2 to TRDJ1, with 13 bases fitting TRDD3. CDR1 and CDR2 (germline): GEAIGNYY, EKD. The CDR3 runs to 19 residues. After removal of 0 bases from V and 2 bases from J, the junction contained 11 bases not matched to a gene. The CDR3 DNA sequence: TGTGCCTGTGACACCGTACTGGGGGATACGCCGATCAAAACCGATAAACTCATCTTT. Protein sequence: CACDTVLGDTPIKTDKLIF.

V and J are TRDV2 and TRDJ2; 8 nucleotides align to TRDD2. No J gene was available from TCRdb, and it was assigned here by a germline match of the DNA. CDR3 size: 23 residues. Germline loops: CDR1 GEAIGNYY, CDR2 EKD. V gave up 1 base and J gave up 0 bases; unmatched junction bases: 24. CDR3 nucleotide sequence: TGTGCCTGTGACACTTTATTACTTCCTACGGCGGGGGGTCACCATCCTTTGACAGCACAACTCTTCTTT. This translates into CACDTLLLPTAGGHHPLTAQLFF.

The CDR3 nucleotides read TGTGCCTGTGACACCGTGGGTCGCGGGTCCGATAAACTCATCTTT. It encodes CACDTVGRGSDKLIF. The gene calls are TRDV2 and TRDJ1; no reliable D call. TCRdb offers no J gene call, so here the DNA was matched to germline to obtain one. Germline CDR1 reads GEAIGNYY; CDR2 reads EKD. Trimming took 0 bases from V and 3 from J, leaving 13 bases between them. The CDR3 runs 15 residues.